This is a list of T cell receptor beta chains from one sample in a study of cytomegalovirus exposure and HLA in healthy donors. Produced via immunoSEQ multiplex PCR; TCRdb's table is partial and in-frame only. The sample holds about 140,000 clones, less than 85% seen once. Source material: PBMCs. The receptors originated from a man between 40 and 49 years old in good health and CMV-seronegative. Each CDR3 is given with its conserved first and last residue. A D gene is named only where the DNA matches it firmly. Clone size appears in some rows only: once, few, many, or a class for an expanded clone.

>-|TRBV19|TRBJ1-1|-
TGTGCCAGTAGTAAAACGGACAGGAACACTGAAGCTTTCTTT
CASSKTDRNTEAFF
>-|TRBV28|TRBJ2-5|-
TGTGCCAGCAGTTTAATTGGACAGATCCAAGAGACCCAGTACTTC
CASSLIGQIQETQYF
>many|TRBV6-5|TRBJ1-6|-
TGTGCCAGCAGTTACGACCTCAGAGGGGGTAATTCACCCCTCCACTTT
CASSYDLRGGNSPLHF
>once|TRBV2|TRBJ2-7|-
TGTGCCAGCAAGGACACATGGGTTTCCTACGAGCAGTACTTC
CASKDTWVSYEQYF
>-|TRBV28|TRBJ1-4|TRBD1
TGTGCCAGCATCCAGACAGGGCCCCCCGTTCCAAAACTGTTTTTT
CASIQTGPPVPKLFF
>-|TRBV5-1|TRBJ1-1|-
TGCGCCAGCAGCTTGGCCGGGGGGAACACTGAAGCTTTCTTT
CASSLAGGNTEAFF
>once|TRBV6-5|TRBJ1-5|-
TGTGCCAGCGCGAGGATTAATCAGCCCCAGCATTTT
CASARINQPQHF
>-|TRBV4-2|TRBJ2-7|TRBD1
TGTGCCAGCAGCCAAGTACCCGGGACAGGGATCACCTACGAGCAGTACTTC
CASSQVPGTGITYEQYF
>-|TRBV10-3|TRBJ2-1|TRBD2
TGTGCCATCAGTTATAGCGGGAAGGGCTACGACAATGAGCAGTTCTTC
CAISYSGKGYDNEQFF
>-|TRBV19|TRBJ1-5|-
TGTGCCAGTAGGGACTCAGGGGTTGGGGTGTATCAGCCCCAGCATTTT
CASRDSGVGVYQPQHF
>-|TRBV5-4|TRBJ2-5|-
TGTGCCAGCAGCTCAGCAACAGGGGAGGCCGGAGAGACCCAGTACTTC
CASSSATGEAGETQYF
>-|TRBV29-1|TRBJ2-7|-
TGCAGCGCTACCCAAAACCCCTACGAGCAGTACTTC
CSATQNPYEQYF
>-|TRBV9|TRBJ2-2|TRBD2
TGTGCCAGCAGCCCCCGACTAGCGGGGGGAAACACCGGGGAGCTGTTTTTT
CASSPRLAGGNTGELFF
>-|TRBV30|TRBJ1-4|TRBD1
TGTGCCTGGAGCCTCGGCGGGACAGGGGCCACTGTTACTAATGAAAAACTGTTTTTT
CAWSLGGTGATVTNEKLFF
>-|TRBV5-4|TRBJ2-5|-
TGTGCCAGCAGCTTTTCCGGACTCAACCAAGAGACCCAGTACTTC
CASSFSGLNQETQYF
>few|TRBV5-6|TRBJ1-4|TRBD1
TGTGCCAGCAGCTCACGGGGACAGGGCGATCTCTCTGAAAAACTGTTTTTT
CASSSRGQGDLSEKLFF
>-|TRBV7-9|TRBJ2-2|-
TGTGCCAGCAGGGAAAAGGTGGGGGGAGAGAAAACGAACACCGGGGAGCTGTTTTTT
CASREKVGGEKTNTGELFF
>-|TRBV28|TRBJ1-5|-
TGTGCCAGCAGTTTGTTGGCAGGGGTTAATCAGCCCCAGCATTTT
CASSLLAGVNQPQHF
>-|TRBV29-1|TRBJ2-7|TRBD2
TGCAGCGTTGAAGATGGCCGGGGGGCCTACGAGCAGTACTTC
CSVEDGRGAYEQYF
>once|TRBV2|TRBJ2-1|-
TGTGCCAGCAGTGAATGGGGCGGAGCCTCCTACAATGAGCAGTTCTTC
CASSEWGGASYNEQFF
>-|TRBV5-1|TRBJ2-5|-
TGCGCCAGCAGCGTTGCAGGGGTGTACCAAGAGACCCAGTACTTC
CASSVAGVYQETQYF
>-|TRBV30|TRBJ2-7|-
TGTGCCTGGAGTGTCTCCCAGGGCGAGCAGTACTTC
CAWSVSQGEQYF
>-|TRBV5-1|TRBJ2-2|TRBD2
TGCGCCAGCAGCTTCACGGGAGGGGCGAACACCGGGGAGCTGTTTTTT
CASSFTGGANTGELFF